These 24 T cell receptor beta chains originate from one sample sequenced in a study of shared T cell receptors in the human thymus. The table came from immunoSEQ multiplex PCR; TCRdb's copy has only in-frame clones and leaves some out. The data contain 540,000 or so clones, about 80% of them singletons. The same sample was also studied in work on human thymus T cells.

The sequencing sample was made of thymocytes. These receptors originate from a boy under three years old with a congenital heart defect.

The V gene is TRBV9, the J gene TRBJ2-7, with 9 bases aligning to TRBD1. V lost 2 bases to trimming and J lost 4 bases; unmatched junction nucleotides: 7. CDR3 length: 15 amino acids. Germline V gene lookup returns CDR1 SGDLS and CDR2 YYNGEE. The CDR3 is CASSVVPGQGYEQYF. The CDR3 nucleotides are TGTGCCAGCAGCGTGGTTCCGGGACAGGGTTACGAGCAGTACTTC.

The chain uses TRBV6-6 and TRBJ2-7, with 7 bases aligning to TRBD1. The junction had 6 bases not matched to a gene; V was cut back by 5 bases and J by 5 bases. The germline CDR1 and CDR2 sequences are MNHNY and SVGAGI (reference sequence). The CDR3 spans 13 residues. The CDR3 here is CASSDRDSHEQYF. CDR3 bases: TGTGCCAGCAGTGACCGGGACAGCCACGAGCAGTACTTC.

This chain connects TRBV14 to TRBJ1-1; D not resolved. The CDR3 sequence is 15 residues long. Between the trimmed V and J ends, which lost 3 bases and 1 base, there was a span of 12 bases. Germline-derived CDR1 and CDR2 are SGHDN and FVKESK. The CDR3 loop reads CASSHKCGKNTEAFF. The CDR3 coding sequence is TGTGCCAGCAGCCATAAGTGCGGTAAGAACACTGAAGCTTTCTTT.

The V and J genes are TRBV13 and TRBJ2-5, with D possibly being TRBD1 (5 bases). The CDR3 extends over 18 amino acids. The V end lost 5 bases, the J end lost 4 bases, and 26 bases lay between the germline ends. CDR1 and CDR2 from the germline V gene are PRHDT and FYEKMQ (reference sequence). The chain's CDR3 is CASSAIPAGKTFRETQYF. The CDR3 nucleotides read TGTGCCAGCAGCGCCATCCCGGCAGGGAAAACTTTTCGAGAGACCCAGTACTTC. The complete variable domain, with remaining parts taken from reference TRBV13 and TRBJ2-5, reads AAGVIQSPRHLIKEKRETATLKCYPIPRHDTVYWYQQGPGQDPQFLISFYEKMQSDKGSIPDRFSAQQFSDYHSELNMSSLELGDSALYFCASSAIPAGKTFRETQYFGPGTRLLVL.

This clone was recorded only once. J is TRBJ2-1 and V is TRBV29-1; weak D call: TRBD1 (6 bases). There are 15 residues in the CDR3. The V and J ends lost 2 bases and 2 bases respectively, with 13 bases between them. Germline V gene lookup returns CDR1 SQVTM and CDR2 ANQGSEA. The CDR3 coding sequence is TGCAGCGTTGAACCTACAGGGTCCACCTACAATGAGCAGTTCTTC. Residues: CSVEPTGSTYNEQFF.

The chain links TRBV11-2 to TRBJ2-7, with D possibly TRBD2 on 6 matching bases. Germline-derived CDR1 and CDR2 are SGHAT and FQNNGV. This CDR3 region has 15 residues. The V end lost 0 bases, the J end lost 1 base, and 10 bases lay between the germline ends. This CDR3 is CASSLEQGLSYEQYF. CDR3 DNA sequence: TGTGCCAGCAGCTTAGAGCAGGGACTTTCCTACGAGCAGTACTTC.

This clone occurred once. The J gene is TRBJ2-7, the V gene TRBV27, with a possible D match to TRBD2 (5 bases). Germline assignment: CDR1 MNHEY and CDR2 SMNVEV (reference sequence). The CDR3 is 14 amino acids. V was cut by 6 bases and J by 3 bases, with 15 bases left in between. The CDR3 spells CASSMSSRLYEQYF. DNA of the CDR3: TGTGCCAGCAGCATGTCTAGCCGCCTCTACGAGCAGTACTTC.

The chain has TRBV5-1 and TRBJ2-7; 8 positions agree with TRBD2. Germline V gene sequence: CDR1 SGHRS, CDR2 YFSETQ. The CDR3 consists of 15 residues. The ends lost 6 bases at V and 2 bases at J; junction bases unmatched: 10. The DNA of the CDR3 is TGCGCCAGCACCGGACCTGCGCGGGGGGCCTACGAGCAGTACTTC. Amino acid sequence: CASTGPARGAYEQYF.

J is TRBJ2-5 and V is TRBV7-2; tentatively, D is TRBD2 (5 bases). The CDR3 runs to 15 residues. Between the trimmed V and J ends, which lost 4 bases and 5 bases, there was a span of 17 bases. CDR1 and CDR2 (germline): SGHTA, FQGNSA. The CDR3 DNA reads TGTGCCAGCAGCTCACTAAGCGTGGGAGAGGAGACCCAGTACTTC. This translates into CASSSLSVGEETQYF.

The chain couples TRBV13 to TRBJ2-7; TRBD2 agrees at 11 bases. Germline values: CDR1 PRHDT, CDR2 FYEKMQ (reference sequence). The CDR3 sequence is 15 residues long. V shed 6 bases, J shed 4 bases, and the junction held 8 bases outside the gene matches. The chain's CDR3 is CASRPGTSGKYEQYF. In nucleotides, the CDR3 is TGTGCCAGCAGACCCGGGACTAGCGGCAAATACGAGCAGTACTTC. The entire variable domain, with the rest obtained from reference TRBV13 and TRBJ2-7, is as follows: AAGVIQSPRHLIKEKRETATLKCYPIPRHDTVYWYQQGPGQDPQFLISFYEKMQSDKGSIPDRFSAQQFSDYHSELNMSSLELGDSALYFCASRPGTSGKYEQYFGPGTRLTVT.

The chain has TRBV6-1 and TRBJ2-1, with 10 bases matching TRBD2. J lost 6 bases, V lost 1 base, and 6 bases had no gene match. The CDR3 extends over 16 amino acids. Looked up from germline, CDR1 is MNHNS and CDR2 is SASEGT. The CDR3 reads CASSEGRTSGVNEQFF. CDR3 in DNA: TGTGCCAGCAGTGAAGGGCGGACTAGCGGAGTCAATGAGCAGTTCTTC.

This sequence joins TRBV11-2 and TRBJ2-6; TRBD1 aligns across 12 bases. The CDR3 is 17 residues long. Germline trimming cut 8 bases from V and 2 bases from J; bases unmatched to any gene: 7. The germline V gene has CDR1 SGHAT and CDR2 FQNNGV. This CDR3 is CASVPGQGAAGANVLTF. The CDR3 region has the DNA TGTGCCAGCGTCCCGGGACAGGGGGCCGCTGGGGCCAACGTCCTGACTTTC.

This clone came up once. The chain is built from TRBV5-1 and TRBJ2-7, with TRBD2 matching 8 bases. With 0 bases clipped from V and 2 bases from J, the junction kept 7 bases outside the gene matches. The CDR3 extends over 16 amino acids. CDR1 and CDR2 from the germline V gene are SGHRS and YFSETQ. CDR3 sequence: CASSLDNSGVPYEQYF. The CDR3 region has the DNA TGCGCCAGCAGCTTGGATAATAGCGGGGTCCCCTACGAGCAGTACTTC.

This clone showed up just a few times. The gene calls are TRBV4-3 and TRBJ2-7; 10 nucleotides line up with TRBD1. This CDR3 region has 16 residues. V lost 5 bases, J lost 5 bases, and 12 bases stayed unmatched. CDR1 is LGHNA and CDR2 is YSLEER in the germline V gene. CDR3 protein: CASSFRCGTGVHEQYF. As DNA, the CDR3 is TGCGCCAGCAGCTTTCGGTGCGGGACAGGGGTCCACGAGCAGTACTTC.

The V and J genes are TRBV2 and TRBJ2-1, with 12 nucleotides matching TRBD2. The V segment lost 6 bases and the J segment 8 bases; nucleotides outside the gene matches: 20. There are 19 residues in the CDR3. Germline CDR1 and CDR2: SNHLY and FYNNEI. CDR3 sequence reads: CASRELEGKSLAGGYEQFF. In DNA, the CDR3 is TGTGCCAGCAGAGAGTTAGAGGGGAAGAGTCTAGCGGGAGGGTATGAGCAGTTCTTC.

The CDR3 region has the DNA TGCGCCAGCAGCCTAGACCCTGACAGGGGGCGCGGCACCGGGGAGCTGTTTTTT. It translates to CASSLDPDRGRGTGELFF. The chain joins TRBV4-1 to TRBJ2-2, with 10 nucleotides matching TRBD1. CDR1 MGHRA and CDR2 YSYEKL come from the germline V gene. The CDR3 consists of 18 residues. Trimming cost V 4 bases and J 4 bases; bases outside gene matches: 12.

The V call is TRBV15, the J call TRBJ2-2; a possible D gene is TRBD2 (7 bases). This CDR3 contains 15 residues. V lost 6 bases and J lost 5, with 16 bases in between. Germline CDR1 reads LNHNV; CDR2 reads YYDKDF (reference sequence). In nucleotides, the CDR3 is TGTGCCACCAGGGGAGGGGGGAGGCATACCGGGGAGCTGTTTTTT. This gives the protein CATRGGGRHTGELFF.

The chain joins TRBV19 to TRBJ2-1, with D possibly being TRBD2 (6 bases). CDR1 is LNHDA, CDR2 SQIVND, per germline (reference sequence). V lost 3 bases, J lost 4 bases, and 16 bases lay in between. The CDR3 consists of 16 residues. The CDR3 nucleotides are TGTGCCAGTAGTATCCCTACTAGCCTTGGGTACAATGAGCAGTTCTTC. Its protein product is CASSIPTSLGYNEQFF. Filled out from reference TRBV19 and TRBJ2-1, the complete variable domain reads DGGITQSPKYLFRKEGQNVTLSCEQNLNHDAMYWYRQDPGQGLRLIYYSQIVNDFQKGDIAEGYSVSREKKESFPLTVTSAQKNPTAFYLCASSIPTSLGYNEQFFGPGTRLTVL.

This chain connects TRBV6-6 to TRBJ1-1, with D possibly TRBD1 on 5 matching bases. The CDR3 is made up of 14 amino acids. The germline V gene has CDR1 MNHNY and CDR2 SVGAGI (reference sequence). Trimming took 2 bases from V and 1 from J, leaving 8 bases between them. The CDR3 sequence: CASSYGQGNTEAFF. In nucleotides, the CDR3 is TGTGCCAGCAGTTACGGCCAGGGGAACACTGAAGCTTTCTTT.

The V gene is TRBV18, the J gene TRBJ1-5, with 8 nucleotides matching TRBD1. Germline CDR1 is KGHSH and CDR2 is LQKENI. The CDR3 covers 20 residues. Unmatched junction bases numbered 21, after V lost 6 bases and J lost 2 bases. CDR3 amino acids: CASSPWDRTGRDIGNQPQHF. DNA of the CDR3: TGTGCCAGCTCTCCCTGGGACCGGACAGGGAGGGATATTGGCAATCAGCCCCAGCATTTT.

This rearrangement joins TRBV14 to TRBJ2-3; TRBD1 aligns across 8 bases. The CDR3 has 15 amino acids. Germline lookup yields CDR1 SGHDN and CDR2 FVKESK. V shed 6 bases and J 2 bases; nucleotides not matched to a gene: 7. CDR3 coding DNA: TGTGCCAGCAGGCCCCGGACAGGGCTCACAGATACGCAGTATTTT. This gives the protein CASRPRTGLTDTQYF.

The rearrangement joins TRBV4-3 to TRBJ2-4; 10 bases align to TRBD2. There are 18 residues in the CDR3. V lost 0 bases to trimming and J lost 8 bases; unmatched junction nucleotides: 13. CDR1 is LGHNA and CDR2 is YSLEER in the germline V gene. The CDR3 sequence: CASSQDPVASGRGDIQYF. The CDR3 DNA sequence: TGCGCCAGCAGCCAAGATCCCGTAGCTAGCGGGAGAGGGGACATTCAGTACTTC.

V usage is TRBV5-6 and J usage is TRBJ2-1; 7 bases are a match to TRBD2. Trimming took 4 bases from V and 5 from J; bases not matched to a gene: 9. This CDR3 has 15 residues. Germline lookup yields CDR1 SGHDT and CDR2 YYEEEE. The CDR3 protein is CASSPGGGRDNEQFF. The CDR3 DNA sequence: TGTGCCAGCAGCCCGGGAGGCGGGCGGGACAATGAGCAGTTCTTC.

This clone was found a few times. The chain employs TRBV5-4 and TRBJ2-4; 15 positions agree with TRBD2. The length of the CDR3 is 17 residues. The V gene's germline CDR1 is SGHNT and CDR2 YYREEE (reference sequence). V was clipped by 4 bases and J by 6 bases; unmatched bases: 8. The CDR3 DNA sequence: TGTGCCAGCAGCCGCGGGACTAGCGGGAGGATTGGAAACATTCAGTACTTC. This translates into CASSRGTSGRIGNIQYF.